This is a list of T cell receptor beta chains from one sample in a study of TIL therapy for anti-PD-1-resistant metastatic lung cancer. Libraries were prepared by immunoSEQ multiplex PCR; TCRdb keeps only in-frame clonotypes and omits some of them. The repertoire holds roughly 7,400 clones, with less than 85% as singletons. The source was tumor tissue, collected at baseline. All receptors come from a person aged 25-80 years with non-small cell lung cancer. Both conserved end residues are part of each CDR3. Each record gives: CDR3 protein, CDR3 DNA, V gene, D gene, clone size, J gene. A D gene is named only where the DNA matches it firmly. Clone size is given for some rows only: seen once, a few or many times, or a class if the clone is expanded.

cdr3_aa: CASSLWTGDTGELFF
cdr3_nt: TGTGCCAGCAGCCTCTGGACAGGAGACACCGGGGAGCTGTTTTTT
v_call: TRBV7-8
d_call: TRBD1
clone_size: -
j_call: TRBJ2-2

cdr3_aa: CSANTDTQYF
cdr3_nt: TGCAGTGCGAACACAGATACGCAGTATTTT
v_call: TRBV20-1
d_call: -
clone_size: -
j_call: TRBJ2-3

cdr3_aa: CASSRTSATYEQYF
cdr3_nt: TGTGCCAGCAGCCGGACTAGCGCAACCTACGAGCAGTACTTC
v_call: TRBV2
d_call: TRBD2
clone_size: few
j_call: TRBJ2-7

cdr3_aa: CASSGQGTYNSPLHF
cdr3_nt: TGTGCCAGCAGCGGACAGGGCACCTATAATTCACCCCTCCACTTT
v_call: TRBV14
d_call: TRBD1
clone_size: -
j_call: TRBJ1-6

cdr3_aa: CASRGGTDLYGYTF
cdr3_nt: TGTGCCAGCAGAGGGGGGACGGACCTTTATGGCTACACCTTC
v_call: TRBV27
d_call: -
clone_size: -
j_call: TRBJ1-2

cdr3_aa: CASSISGGNEQYF
cdr3_nt: TGTGCCAGTAGTATTTCAGGGGGCAACGAGCAGTACTTC
v_call: TRBV19
d_call: TRBD1
clone_size: -
j_call: TRBJ2-7

cdr3_aa: CASSSRPQGKNTEAFF
cdr3_nt: TGTGCCAGCAGCTCTCGCCCACAGGGGAAAAACACTGAAGCTTTCTTT
v_call: TRBV7-2
d_call: TRBD1
clone_size: once
j_call: TRBJ1-1

cdr3_aa: CASSMTSGGRTDTQYF
cdr3_nt: TGTGCCAGTAGTATGACTAGCGGGGGAAGAACAGATACGCAGTATTTT
v_call: TRBV19
d_call: TRBD2
clone_size: -
j_call: TRBJ2-3

cdr3_aa: CASSISTRLAYNEQFF
cdr3_nt: TGTGCCAGTAGTATAAGTACCAGGCTCGCCTACAATGAGCAGTTCTTC
v_call: TRBV19
d_call: -
clone_size: -
j_call: TRBJ2-1

cdr3_aa: CASSRAPGQGAQSSYNEQFF
cdr3_nt: TGCGCCAGCAGCCGCGCGCCGGGACAGGGGGCCCAGAGCTCCTACAATGAGCAGTTCTTC
v_call: TRBV5-1
d_call: TRBD1
clone_size: -
j_call: TRBJ2-1

cdr3_aa: CASSQGWSGGARGQETQYF
cdr3_nt: TGCGCCAGCAGCCAAGGTTGGAGCGGGGGGGCGCGAGGCCAAGAGACCCAGTACTTC
v_call: TRBV4-3
d_call: TRBD2
clone_size: -
j_call: TRBJ2-5

cdr3_aa: CASRRQDWTNEQYF
cdr3_nt: TGTGCCAGCAGGAGACAGGATTGGACAAACGAGCAGTACTTC
v_call: TRBV6-1
d_call: -
clone_size: -
j_call: TRBJ2-7

cdr3_aa: CASSEGHGNIQYF
cdr3_nt: TGTGCCAGTAGTGAAGGGCATGGAAACATTCAGTACTTC
v_call: TRBV19
d_call: -
clone_size: -
j_call: TRBJ2-4

cdr3_aa: CASGLFSTTSYNEQFF
cdr3_nt: TGCGCCAGCGGACTATTTAGCACCACCTCCTACAATGAGCAGTTCTTC
v_call: TRBV23-1
d_call: -
clone_size: once
j_call: TRBJ2-1

cdr3_aa: CASSIDPFPLGGGRYNEQFF
cdr3_nt: TGTGCCAGTAGTATAGATCCTTTCCCCCTCGGGGGTGGAAGGTACAATGAGCAGTTCTTC
v_call: TRBV19
d_call: -
clone_size: -
j_call: TRBJ2-1

cdr3_aa: CASSLLSGRAGETQYF
cdr3_nt: TGTGCCAGCAGCTTATTATCCGGGAGGGCCGGAGAGACCCAGTACTTC
v_call: TRBV7-8
d_call: TRBD2
clone_size: -
j_call: TRBJ2-5

cdr3_aa: CASSPGTPSSYEQYF
cdr3_nt: TGTGCCAGCTCACCAGGGACGCCCAGCTCCTACGAGCAGTACTTC
v_call: TRBV18
d_call: -
clone_size: -
j_call: TRBJ2-7

cdr3_aa: CASSQDLRQGAVGYEQYF
cdr3_nt: TGCGCCAGCAGCCAAGATCTTAGACAGGGGGCGGTTGGCTACGAGCAGTACTTC
v_call: TRBV4-1
d_call: TRBD1
clone_size: -
j_call: TRBJ2-7

cdr3_aa: CASSKWTATNTGELFF
cdr3_nt: TGTGCCAGCAGCAAATGGACAGCTACAAACACCGGGGAGCTGTTTTTT
v_call: TRBV5-5
d_call: -
clone_size: -
j_call: TRBJ2-2

cdr3_aa: CVTSRDRALDQPQHF
cdr3_nt: TGTGTCACCAGCAGAGATAGGGCTTTGGATCAGCCCCAGCATTTT
v_call: TRBV15
d_call: -
clone_size: once
j_call: TRBJ1-5

cdr3_aa: CSVKTGEQYF
cdr3_nt: TGCAGCGTCAAGACGGGCGAGCAGTACTTC
v_call: TRBV29-1
d_call: -
clone_size: -
j_call: TRBJ2-7

cdr3_aa: CATSRGGGDRSEKLFF
cdr3_nt: TGTGCCACCAGCAGGGGGGGAGGGGACAGGTCGGAAAAACTGTTTTTT
v_call: TRBV15
d_call: TRBD1
clone_size: -
j_call: TRBJ1-4

cdr3_aa: CASSPYGQDQSGYTF
cdr3_nt: TGCGCCAGCAGCCCTTACGGACAGGACCAATCTGGCTACACCTTC
v_call: TRBV5-1
d_call: TRBD1
clone_size: -
j_call: TRBJ1-2

cdr3_aa: CASTTGEGGSTEAFF
cdr3_nt: TGTGCCAGTACAACCGGGGAGGGCGGCAGCACTGAAGCTTTCTTT
v_call: TRBV19
d_call: -
clone_size: -
j_call: TRBJ1-1